This T cell receptor beta chain emerged from a study of CD8+ T cells in alopecia areata (dated by TCRdb to the late 2010s). Some background on the complete study: Treated patients were enrolled in an open-label pilot trial of oral tofacitinib, 5 to 10 mg twice daily, for moderate-to-severe alopecia areata. Amplification of TCRbeta CDR3 regions was done by immunoSEQ multiplex PCR using 35 Vbeta forward primers and 13 Jbeta reverse primers. Clonality in the scalp was compared among normal scalp (n=4), patchy alopecia areata scalp (n=8), and alopecia totalis/universalis scalp (n=8). In humans, TCRbeta sequencing was performed on scalp tissue and on sorted CD4+ and CD8+ peripheral blood T cells from healthy controls and from patients with patchy or totalis/universalis alopecia areata. In both human patients and the C3H/HeJ mouse model, the study applied high-throughput TCRbeta sequencing to look at T cell clonal expansion in alopecia areata. Tofacitinib-treated patients had biopsies at baseline and at 4 and 24 weeks of treatment, with a later scalp biopsy in several patients. Tofacitinib was given for 6 to 18 months, followed by 6 months of follow-up off drug to assess delayed response and recurrence. In treated patients, disease severity was measured using the SALT score, which gives the percentage of scalp surface area affected. The RNA source kit depended on sample type: the PAXgene miRNA kit for fixed scalp, the miRNeasy kit for PBMCs, and the RNeasy kit for mouse skin. Summary of the overall study and its limitations: Compared with normal scalp, lesional scalp had higher clonality and more expanded CD8+ clones, particularly in alopecia totalis/universalis, a pattern that suggests antigenic drive. Unlike mouse skin, which is dominated by gammadelta T cells, normal human skin has resident alphabeta T cells that are also sequenced, and this complicates analysis of the scalp TCR repertoire. During tofacitinib treatment, many expanded lesional clones stuck around in both scalp and blood, and this persistence may partly explain why relapse happens after treatment is stopped. Tofacitinib significantly lowered scalp clonality and the number of expanded CD8+ clones among the top 100 scalp clones. Shared TCR sequences between patients were less evident than in mice, which may be partly attributable to HLA diversity in the patient population. Because the treated cohort was small and had just a single nonresponder, larger studies are needed to establish links between baseline CD8+ expansion and response.

Receptor libraries were prepared by the immunoSEQ multiplex PCR assay. To provide template for TCR sequencing, every sample had RNA extracted and reverse transcribed into cDNA. First-strand cDNA was synthesized using SuperScript III with a 2:1 mix of oligo-dT and random hexamers. A synthetic immune receptor repertoire was used to gauge amplification bias, and whatever bias remained was removed computationally. For the original study's pipeline: After raw reads were preprocessed to remove errors, the CDR3 was defined following IMGT conventions as running from the conserved cysteine to phenylalanine. Clonality was computed by normalizing Shannon entropy by log2 of the number of productive unique TCRs and subtracting the result from 1. CD4 or CD8 identity of scalp clones was inferred by cross-referencing scalp TCRbeta sequences with sorted blood CD4 and CD8 repertoires. TCRdb re-hosts the immuneACCESS table, in-frame sequences only. Its copies lack some clones; in the studies checked, an unresolved V gene accounts for under half of them, and the cause for the rest is not known. V, J and clone size are taken as reported in that table, and D and trimming were inferred from the DNA itself. For this sample there are approximately 150,000 clones; 50% to 65% appear just once. The ten most abundant clones make up over 12% of the sample.

On this clone itself: Its specific antigen is unknown. No base-level quality is on record; no much larger clone is a single base apart.

V and J are trimmed by 4 bases and 7 bases, and the gene matches miss 5 bases of the junction. The CDR3 holds 13 amino acids from the cysteine to the phenylalanine. Just CDR3 DNA is preserved here, 39 bases in frame from base 1. Sequences GTSNPN (CDR1) and SVGIG (CDR2) are obtained from the germline V gene (reference sequence). Sample time point, as interpreted from the label and publication: 24 weeks on oral tofacitinib. In light of the paper, this sample's treatment or condition label describes: oral pan-JAK inhibitor, 5-10 mg twice daily. Lesional scalp punch biopsies and peripheral blood were collected from alopecia areata patients. After PBMCs were isolated by density centrifugation and stained for CD3, CD4 and CD8, a FACSAria was used to sort CD4+ and CD8+ T cells.

The receptor was derived from a human donor with alopecia areata. The receptor chain draws on TRBV30 and TRBJ2-3; 10 central bases correspond to TRBD2. The sample was CD4+ T cells sorted from blood, taken at week 24, from a patient treated with tofacitinib. The CDR3 amino acid sequence is: CAWTSGGPNTQYF. The nucleotide sequence is TGTGCCTGGACTAGCGGGGGACCTAATACGCAGTATTTT.